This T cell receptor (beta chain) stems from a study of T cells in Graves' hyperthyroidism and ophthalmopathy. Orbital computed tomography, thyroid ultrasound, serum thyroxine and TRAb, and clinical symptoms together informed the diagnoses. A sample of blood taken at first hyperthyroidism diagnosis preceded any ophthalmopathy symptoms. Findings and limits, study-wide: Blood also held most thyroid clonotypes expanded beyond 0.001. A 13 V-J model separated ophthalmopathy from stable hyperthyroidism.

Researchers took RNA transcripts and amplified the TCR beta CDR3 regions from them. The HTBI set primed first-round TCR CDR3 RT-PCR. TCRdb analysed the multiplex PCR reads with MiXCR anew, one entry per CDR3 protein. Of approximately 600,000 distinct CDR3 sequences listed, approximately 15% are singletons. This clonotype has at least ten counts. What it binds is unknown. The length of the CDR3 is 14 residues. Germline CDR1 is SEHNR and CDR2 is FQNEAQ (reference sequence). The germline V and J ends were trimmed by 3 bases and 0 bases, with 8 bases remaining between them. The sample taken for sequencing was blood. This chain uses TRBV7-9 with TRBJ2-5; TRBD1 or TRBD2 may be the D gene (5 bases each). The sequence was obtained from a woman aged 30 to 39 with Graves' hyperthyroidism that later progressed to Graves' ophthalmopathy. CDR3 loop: CASSLGRYQETQYF. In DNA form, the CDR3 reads TGTGCCAGCAGCTTGGGACGGTACCAAGAGACCCAGTACTTC. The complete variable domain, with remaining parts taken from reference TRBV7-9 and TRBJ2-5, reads DTGVSQNPRHKITKRGQNVTFRCDPISEHNRLYWYRQTLGQGPEFLTYFQNEAQLEKSRLLSDRFSAERPKGSFSTLEIQRTEQGDSAMYLCASSLGRYQETQYFGPGTRLLVL.